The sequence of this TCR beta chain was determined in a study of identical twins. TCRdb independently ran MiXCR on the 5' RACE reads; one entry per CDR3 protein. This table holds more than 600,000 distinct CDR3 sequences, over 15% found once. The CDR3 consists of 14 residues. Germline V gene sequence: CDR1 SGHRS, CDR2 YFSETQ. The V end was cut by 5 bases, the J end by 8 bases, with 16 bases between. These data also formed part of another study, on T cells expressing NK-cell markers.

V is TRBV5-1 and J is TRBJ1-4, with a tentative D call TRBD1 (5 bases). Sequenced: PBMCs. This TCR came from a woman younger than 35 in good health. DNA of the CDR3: TGCGCCAGCAGAAACGTCCAGGGTGGAGAAAAACTGTTTTTT. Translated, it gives CASRNVQGGEKLFF.